The 27 T cell receptor beta chains below were found in one sample sequenced in a study of blood T cell repertoires in COVID-19 (dated by TCRdb to 2020 to 2022). Libraries were made using the immunoSEQ multiplex PCR assay. TCRdb's version of the immuneACCESS table is confined to in-frame rearrangements and falls short of the full clone set. An unresolved V gene accounts for under half of the shortfall where checked; the remainder is of unknown origin. In all, the sample holds about 130,000 clones, and approximately 90% of those were seen once. The biggest ten clones account for about 2% of the sample. Sequencing used peripheral blood. These receptors came from a man aged 45 to 65 with COVID-19, enrolled during active disease.

V gene TRBV2 combines with J gene TRBJ2-2; TRBD1 might be the D (5 bases). The V gene lost 3 bases and the J gene lost 1 base, with 12 bases spanning the gap. This CDR3 has 16 residues. Germline CDR1 is SNHLY and CDR2 is FYNNEI. The CDR3 bases are TGTGCCAGCAGTGACTCGACAGCTTTGAACACCGGGGAGCTGTTTTTT. Amino acid sequence: CASSDSTALNTGELFF.

The genes are TRBV11-2 and TRBJ2-3, with D possibly matching TRBD2 (6 bases). Trimming cost V 1 base and J 4 bases, with 15 bases left between them. This CDR3 spans 16 amino acids. Germline loops: CDR1 SGHAT, CDR2 FQNNGV. CDR3 DNA: TGTGCCAGCAGCTTAGCATTCGGGGGTTTCGCAGATACGCAGTATTTT. It translates to CASSLAFGGFADTQYF.

This chain connects TRBV28 to TRBJ2-1; 7 nucleotides agree with TRBD2. The CDR3 is 15 amino acids. Germline CDR1 reads MDHEN; CDR2 reads SYDVKM. V shed 6 bases and J 7 bases; nucleotides not matched to a gene: 12. The CDR3 loop is CASRVGGPNTNEQFF. In DNA form, the CDR3 reads TGTGCCAGCAGGGTGGGAGGGCCGAACACGAATGAGCAGTTCTTC.

The rearrangement joins TRBV13 to TRBJ1-2; D is uncertain. This CDR3 has 13 residues. V lost 5 bases and J lost 4, with 11 bases in between. In germline, CDR1 is PRHDT, CDR2 FYEKMQ (reference sequence). The CDR3 DNA reads as TGTGCCAGCAGCCCACGACTGCGCTATGGCTACACCTTC. This codes for CASSPRLRYGYTF.

The chain links TRBV10-3 to TRBJ2-7; TRBD2 aligns across 13 bases. The germline CDR1 and CDR2 sequences are ENHRY and SYGVKD. CDR3 length: 17 residues. V lost 3 bases and J lost 7; bases outside the gene matches: 12. The CDR3 bases are TGTGCCATCAGTGATCCCGGGACTAGCGGGGCACCTTGGGAGCAGTACTTC. Translating it yields CAISDPGTSGAPWEQYF.

In this sample, this clone turned up once. The rearrangement joins TRBV6-5 to TRBJ1-5; 11 bases match TRBD1. J lost 2 bases, V lost 4 bases, and 4 bases had no gene match. Per the germline V gene, CDR1 is MNHEY and CDR2 is SVGAGI. The CDR3 consists of 16 residues. CDR3 sequence reads: CASSSLGQGGNQPQHF. In nucleotides, the CDR3 is TGTGCCAGCAGTTCGCTGGGACAGGGGGGCAATCAGCCCCAGCATTTT.

The chain links TRBV29-1 to TRBJ1-1, with D possibly TRBD1 on 5 matching bases. The V gene's germline CDR1 is SQVTM and CDR2 ANQGSEA. This CDR3 has 12 residues. V shed 7 bases and J shed 1 base, with 10 bases lying between them. The CDR3 DNA reads as TGCAGCGGGGCAGGGCCGAACACTGAAGCTTTCTTT. Protein sequence: CSGAGPNTEAFF.

Notes on this clone: Other DNA sequences from this sample encode an identical CDR3 as well. V is TRBV12-3 or TRBV12-4 and J is TRBJ2-2; D ambiguous. V dropped 5 bases and J dropped 3 bases, with 4 bases sitting between them. The CDR3 is 12 amino acids. The CDR3 nucleotides are TGTGCCAGCAGTCCCTACACCGGGGAGCTGTTTTTT. This translates into CASSPYTGELFF.

The rearrangement uses TRBV19 and TRBJ1-6; 9 bases are shared with TRBD1. The CDR3 loop spans 13 amino acids. The junction had 3 bases not matched to a gene; V was cut back by 5 bases and J by 10 bases. CDR1 LNHDA and CDR2 SQIVND come from the germline V gene (reference sequence). CDR3 bases: TGTGCCAGTAGTCCGACAGGGGGGTCACCCCTCCACTTT. Translation: CASSPTGGSPLHF.

This rearrangement joins TRBV7-2 to TRBJ2-5, with D tentatively TRBD1 (5 bases). CDR1 and CDR2 from the germline V gene are SGHTA and FQGNSA. The CDR3 sequence is 15 residues long. V was trimmed by 5 bases and J by 5 bases, leaving 18 bases between them. In DNA form, the CDR3 reads TGTGCCAGCAGCCCTCAGGTGGTGGGGCCGGAGACCCAGTACTTC. Translated: CASSPQVVGPETQYF. Complete variable domain (other parts from reference TRBV7-2 and TRBJ2-5): GAGVSQSPSNKVTEKGKDVELRCDPISGHTALYWYRQSLGQGLEFLIYFQGNSAPDKSGLPSDRFSAERTGGSVSTLTIQRTQQEDSAVYLCASSPQVVGPETQYFGPGTRLLVL.

This clone has a single count. The rearrangement links TRBV7-2 to TRBJ2-1; D not certain. CDR3 length: 17 amino acids. V was trimmed by 2 bases and J by 2 bases, leaving 16 bases between them. Germline V gene sequence: CDR1 SGHTA, CDR2 FQGNSA. CDR3 amino acids: CASSLKPMTAAYNEQFF. DNA of the CDR3: TGTGCCAGCAGCTTAAAGCCTATGACTGCAGCCTACAATGAGCAGTTCTTC. The full variable domain, its missing parts supplied by reference TRBV7-2 and TRBJ2-1, is GAGVSQSPSNKVTEKGKDVELRCDPISGHTALYWYRQSLGQGLEFLIYFQGNSAPDKSGLPSDRFSAERTGGSVSTLTIQRTQQEDSAVYLCASSLKPMTAAYNEQFFGPGTRLTVL.

The V and J genes are TRBV3-1 (or the pseudogene TRBV3-2) and TRBJ2-1; TRBD2 might be the D (5 bases). Germline loops: CDR1 LGHDT, CDR2 YNNKEL (reference sequence). Trimming shortened V by 4 bases and J by 0 bases, and 10 bases separated the two germline ends. This CDR3 contains 15 residues. CDR3 nucleotides: TGTGCCAGCAGCCCGCCGGGATCCTCCTACAATGAGCAGTTCTTC. The encoded protein is CASSPPGSSYNEQFF.

The V call is TRBV20-1, the J call TRBJ2-2, with no clear D. Per germline, CDR1 DFQATT and CDR2 SNEGSKA (reference sequence). The CDR3 has 11 amino acids. Trimming left V 5 bases short and J 5 bases short, with 6 bases between. The CDR3 nucleotides are TGCAGTGCTCCTTCTACCGGGGAGCTGTTTTTT. Its translation: CSAPSTGELFF.

The chain employs TRBV7-3 and TRBJ2-7; TRBD1 is a possible D gene (6 bases). Germline-derived CDR1 and CDR2 are SGHTA and FQGTGA. Trimming removed 7 bases at V and 2 bases at J, with 27 bases between. CDR3 length: 18 residues. DNA of the CDR3: TGTGCCAGCATCCATACAGGGAATGAATTTACTCCAACCTACGAGCAGTACGTC. It yields the protein CASIHTGNEFTPTYEQYV.

The chain joins TRBV27 to TRBJ2-5; D perhaps matches TRBD2 (5 bases). The V end lost 3 bases, the J end lost 2 bases, and 7 bases lay between the germline ends. There are 13 residues in the CDR3. Germline CDR1 reads MNHEY; CDR2 reads SMNVEV (reference sequence). Here the CDR3 reads CASSFREQETQYF. The DNA for the CDR3 is TGTGCCAGCAGTTTCCGGGAACAAGAGACCCAGTACTTC.

V is TRBV5-1 and J is TRBJ2-1, with D possibly TRBD2 on 6 matching bases. V gave up 3 bases and J gave up 2 bases, with 9 bases separating them. The CDR3 is 14 amino acids. In germline, CDR1 is SGHRS, CDR2 YFSETQ. The DNA for the CDR3 is TGCGCCAGCAGCTGGGGGGTACCCTACAATGAGCAGTTCTTC. It translates to CASSWGVPYNEQFF.

The chain has TRBV7-3 and TRBJ1-3, with TRBD1 identical over 9 bases. The CDR3 runs to 20 residues. Germline loops: CDR1 SGHTA, CDR2 FQGTGA. V shed 1 base, J shed 2 bases, and the junction held 15 bases outside the gene matches. CDR3 nucleotides: TGTGCCAGCAGCTTAAGGTTTCGACTAGGGACAGGGTTCGCTGGAAACACCATATATTTT. Translation gives CASSLRFRLGTGFAGNTIYF.

This clone was recorded only once. The chain has TRBV6-5 and TRBJ1-3, with D possibly being TRBD1 (6 bases). This CDR3 contains 14 residues. Trimming shortened V by 4 bases and J by 4 bases, and 11 bases separated the two germline ends. The V gene's germline CDR1 is MNHEY and CDR2 SVGAGI. The CDR3 sequence: CASSFGTTGNTIYF. The CDR3 nucleotides are TGTGCCAGCAGTTTCGGGACAACGGGAAACACCATATATTTT.

The chain recombines TRBV7-2 with TRBJ2-5, with 11 bases aligning to TRBD2. The germline CDR1 and CDR2 sequences are SGHTA and FQGNSA. The CDR3 loop spans 17 amino acids. The V and J ends lost 0 bases and 2 bases, in that order; junction bases with no gene match: 5. CDR3 amino acids: CASSLALLAGGQETQYF. The CDR3 DNA sequence: TGTGCCAGCAGCTTAGCTCTCCTAGCGGGAGGACAAGAGACCCAGTACTTC.

The CDR3 nucleotides read TGTGCCTGGAGTGTTGGCAGCTCTGGAAACACCATATATTTT. Encoded protein: CAWSVGSSGNTIYF. J is TRBJ1-3 and V is TRBV30; D remains unclear. Trimming shortened V by 0 bases and J by 0 bases, and 6 bases separated the two germline ends. Germline V lookup: CDR1 GTSNPN, CDR2 SVGIG (reference sequence). The CDR3 covers 14 residues.

The chain carries TRBV7-2 and TRBJ2-2, with TRBD2 matching over 11 bases. Trimming took 5 bases from V and 8 from J; bases not matched to a gene: 7. The CDR3 runs 15 residues. Germline V CDR1 and CDR2: SGHTA, FQGNSA. The CDR3 loop reads CASSRITSGRGELFF. CDR3 nucleotides: TGTGCCAGCAGCAGAATTACTAGCGGGAGAGGGGAGCTGTTTTTT.

The CDR3 DNA is TGTGCCAGCAGCCCCAGGGCCGCCAATGAGCAGTTCTTC. Its translation: CASSPRAANEQFF. This chain connects TRBV7-2 to TRBJ2-1; D perhaps matches TRBD1 (5 bases). Germline loops: CDR1 SGHTA, CDR2 FQGNSA. There are 13 residues in the CDR3. Trimming stripped 5 bases from V and 6 bases from J, with 11 bases between.

The V gene is TRBV28, the J gene TRBJ2-1; weak D call: TRBD2 (6 bases). The CDR3 contains 13 residues. From germline, CDR1 is MDHEN and CDR2 SYDVKM. V lost 1 base and J 10 bases, leaving 11 bases between the germline ends. The CDR3 coding sequence is TGTGCCAGCAGTTTATTCGGTGCGGGGGAGCAGTTCTTC. It codes for CASSLFGAGEQFF.

The rearrangement uses TRBV6-6 and TRBJ2-1, with D possibly matching TRBD2 (6 bases). The CDR3 consists of 16 residues. Germline CDR1 and CDR2: MNHNY and SVGAGI (reference sequence). V was shortened by 0 bases and J by 6 bases, with 15 bases between the two germline ends. The CDR3 sequence: CASSYSFSSGGNEQFF. CDR3 coding DNA: TGTGCCAGCAGTTACTCATTTTCTTCCGGGGGCAATGAGCAGTTCTTC.

The rearrangement joins TRBV7-9 to TRBJ2-7; 7 bases fit TRBD2. Unmatched junction bases numbered 6, after V lost 5 bases and J lost 5 bases. CDR1 is SEHNR, CDR2 FQNEAQ, per germline (reference sequence). The CDR3 spans 13 residues. The CDR3 DNA reads TGTGCCAGCAGCCAAAGCCGGGGGGACGAGCAGTACGTC. Translating it yields CASSQSRGDEQYV.

The rearrangement joins TRBV28 to TRBJ1-1, with D uncertain. The V and J ends lost 3 bases and 6 bases respectively, with 14 bases between them. Germline values: CDR1 MDHEN, CDR2 SYDVKM. CDR3 length equals 14 residues. The DNA for the CDR3 is TGTGCCAGCAGTTTTACTGAGCGCGGGGCTGAAGCTTTCTTT. This codes for CASSFTERGAEAFF.

The chain recombines TRBV11-3 with TRBJ2-7; 8 positions match TRBD2. The CDR3 spans 16 residues. Looked up from germline, CDR1 is SGHNT and CDR2 is YENEEA. The CDR3 coding sequence is TGTGCCAGCAGCTTAAGACTAGCGCCGAGCTCCTACGAGCAGTGCGTC. Protein: CASSLRLAPSSYEQCV.